This T cell receptor beta chain originates from a study of blood T cell repertoires in COVID-19. The overall study: Sources were T cells, B-cell-depleted T cells, or PBMCs; the material itself was cDNA or gDNA.

The CDR3 has 17 residues. Per the authors' pipeline: Cell counts per sample came from amplifying reference gene primers. The repertoire was sequenced with immunoSEQ multiplex PCR; TCRdb's copy has only in-frame clones and lacks some. That table gives V, J and clone size, and the DNA gave D and trimming. The sample consists of about 89,000 clones, approximately 80% of them appearing once. The gene calls are TRBV21-1 and TRBJ2-3; the table's TRBD1 call for D was not verified on the DNA. TRBV21-1 is classified as a pseudogene. The receptor was derived from a woman older than 75 with acute or convalescent COVID-19. Sequences were obtained from peripheral blood. This CDR3 is CASSKVSRVCPTDTQYF. The CDR3 region has the DNA TGTGCCAGCAGCAAAGTGTCCAGGGTTTGCCCCACAGATACGCAGTATTTT.